These T cell receptor beta chains were read from a single sample in a study of cytotoxic CD8 clonotypes in ibrutinib-treated CLL. TCRdb keeps only in-frame clones here, not all; method: immunoSEQ multiplex PCR. The sample carries about 43,000 clones, 69% recorded once. Sequenced here: PBMCs, sampled after 12 months of ibrutinib treatment. These receptors came from a human donor with chronic lymphocytic leukemia. Both conserved end residues are part of each CDR3. Fields, in order: J gene, V gene, D gene, clone size, CDR3 DNA, CDR3 protein. The D gene is left open where the match is weak. For some rows the clone size is stated as once, few or many, or as a class when expanded; others skip it.

TRBJ2-7,TRBV7-8,.,.,TGTGCCAGCAGCAGGGGGGAAGGCTACGAGCAGTACTTC,CASSRGEGYEQYF
TRBJ2-5,TRBV7-9,.,.,TGTGCCAGCAGCCCTCACACGGAGACCCAGTACTTC,CASSPHTETQYF
TRBJ1-6,TRBV6-6,TRBD1,few,TGTGCCAGCAGTTACCTCGGACAGGTGAATAATTCACCCCTCCACTTT,CASSYLGQVNNSPLHF
TRBJ2-7,TRBV9,.,.,TGTGCCAGCAGCGCAGGACGGGGACCGGGGGAGCAGTACTTC,CASSAGRGPGEQYF
TRBJ2-3,TRBV19,TRBD1,.,TGTGCCAGTAGTAGGGGACAGGGGGCATGGGTTACAGATACGCAGTATTTT,CASSRGQGAWVTDTQYF
TRBJ2-5,TRBV5-6,TRBD2,.,TGTGCCAGCAGCTTAAATGGGGGGGAACAAGAGACCCAGTACTTC,CASSLNGGEQETQYF
TRBJ1-6,TRBV2,TRBD1,.,TGTGCCAGCAAGGACAGGAGCTCCTATAATTCACCCCTCCACTTT,CASKDRSSYNSPLHF
TRBJ2-1,TRBV7-2,.,.,TGTGCCAGCAGCTGGGGGCCAGACAATGAGCAGTTCTTC,CASSWGPDNEQFF
TRBJ2-2,TRBV29-1,.,few,TGCAGCGTTTTCGGGGGGCGCGTCACCGGGGAGCTGTTTTTT,CSVFGGRVTGELFF
TRBJ2-1,TRBV2,.,.,TGTGCCAGCAGAGCGGGACAAAAAGCCTACAATGAGCAGTTCTTC,CASRAGQKAYNEQFF
TRBJ1-1,TRBV10-2,.,once,TGCGCCACTCTCGAGGAGGGGCTTCGTAGAGCTTTCTTT,CATLEEGLRRAFF
TRBJ1-1,TRBV19,.,.,TGTGCCAGTAATCAGGGTTTGAACACTGAAGCTTTCTTT,CASNQGLNTEAFF
TRBJ2-7,TRBV5-4,.,.,TGTGCCAGCAGCTTGAACAACTACGAGCAGTACTTC,CASSLNNYEQYF
TRBJ1-2,TRBV5-1,TRBD1,.,TGCGCCAGCAGCCCACACATTCCGGGACAGGGCAATTATGGCTACACCTTC,CASSPHIPGQGNYGYTF
TRBJ2-7,TRBV4-1,.,.,TGCGCCAGCAGCCAAGATCGTTCACCTTCCTACGAGCAGTACTTC,CASSQDRSPSYEQYF
TRBJ1-5,TRBV18,.,.,TGTGCCAGCTCACCAGGGCAGAACAATCAGCCCCAGCATTTT,CASSPGQNNQPQHF
TRBJ2-2,TRBV5-1,.,few,TGCGCCAGCAGCTTGGTTATAAGGGGCAGATACACCGGGGAGCTGTTTTTT,CASSLVIRGRYTGELFF
TRBJ2-3,TRBV7-2,.,.,TGTGCCAGCAGCTTACAGACAGCTAGCACAGATACGCAGTATTTT,CASSLQTASTDTQYF
TRBJ2-7,TRBV19,TRBD2,.,TGTGCCAGTAGTCAAGCGGGGAGCTCCTACGAGCAGTACTTC,CASSQAGSSYEQYF
TRBJ1-6,TRBV6-5,.,.,TGTGCCAGCAGTTACTTCCGGGATTCACCCCTCCACTTT,CASSYFRDSPLHF
TRBJ1-2,TRBV5-1,.,.,TGCGCCAGCAGCTTAGGTGGGTCCTATGGCTACACCTTC,CASSLGGSYGYTF
TRBJ2-3,TRBV7-3,.,once,TGTGCCAGCAGCTTAGGGGACGCCTTCACAGATACGCAGTATTTT,CASSLGDAFTDTQYF
TRBJ1-2,TRBV6-5,.,few,TGTGCCAGCAGTTACTTGGGAGCTAACTATGGCTACACCTTC,CASSYLGANYGYTF
TRBJ2-2,TRBV11-3,.,.,TGTGCCAGCAGCTTAGGCCCAACGAACGGGGAGCTGTTTTTT,CASSLGPTNGELFF
TRBJ1-1,TRBV7-8,.,few,TGTGCCAGCAGTAAAAAGAACAGGGATGATGCTGAAGCTTTCTTT,CASSKKNRDDAEAFF
TRBJ2-7,TRBV11-2,.,once,TGTGCCAGCAGCTTAGATTCGGGCGACGAGCAGTACTTC,CASSLDSGDEQYF
TRBJ1-5,TRBV2,TRBD1,once,TGTGCCAGCAGTTCGACAGGGGGCAATCAGCCCCAGCATTTT,CASSSTGGNQPQHF
TRBJ2-7,TRBV6-1,TRBD1,.,TGTGCCAGCACCACCAGGACAGGGGTCGGCTACGAGCAGTACTTC,CASTTRTGVGYEQYF
TRBJ2-7,TRBV4-1,.,.,TGCGCCAGCAGCCAAAGGCAAGGGACGAACTCCTACGAGCAGTACTTC,CASSQRQGTNSYEQYF
TRBJ1-5,TRBV6-5,.,.,TGTGCCAGCAGTTACGGGACGAGTAGCCAGCCCCAGCATTTT,CASSYGTSSQPQHF
TRBJ1-2,TRBV18,.,few,TGTGCCAGCTCACCGGCGGGGCATGGCTACACCTTC,CASSPAGHGYTF
TRBJ2-6,TRBV14,.,.,TGTGCCAGCAGCCAAGCTCTGGGGACGCCGGGGGCCAACGTCCTGACTTTC,CASSQALGTPGANVLTF
TRBJ2-7,TRBV4-1,TRBD1,.,TGCGCCAGCAGCCAAGATTTCGGGACAGGGAGATACGAGCAGTACTTC,CASSQDFGTGRYEQYF
TRBJ1-5,TRBV27,.,.,TGTGCCAGCAGTTTAATAGGGACTCAGCCCCAGCATTTT,CASSLIGTQPQHF
TRBJ2-3,TRBV4-1,TRBD1,.,TGCGCCAGCAGCCAAGAAACCGGGACAGTAGGCACAGATACGCAGTATTTT,CASSQETGTVGTDTQYF
TRBJ2-5,TRBV11-2,.,.,TGTGCCAGCAGCTTATCTGGAGGAACCCAGTACTTC,CASSLSGGTQYF
TRBJ2-7,TRBV5-6,TRBD1,.,TGTGCCAGCAGCTCCGAGGGGGACAGGGACGACTACGAGCAGTACTTC,CASSSEGDRDDYEQYF
TRBJ2-3,TRBV5-6,TRBD2,.,TGTGCCAGCAGTAGACCGACTAGCGGGGAAAGAGATACGCAGTATTTT,CASSRPTSGERDTQYF
TRBJ2-3,TRBV25-1,.,.,TGTGCCAGCAGTGAACCCCCCACAGATACGCAGTATTTT,CASSEPPTDTQYF
TRBJ2-2,TRBV7-3,TRBD1,.,TGTGCCAGCACCCCACCGACAGGGGGCATCACCGGGGAGCTGTTTTTT,CASTPPTGGITGELFF
TRBJ1-4,TRBV9,.,.,TGTGCCAGCAGCGTAGAGGGGCTGGGGGATGAAAAACTGTTTTTT,CASSVEGLGDEKLFF
TRBJ1-1,TRBV7-8,.,.,TGTGCCAGCAGCTTAGCCGAGAACACTGAAGCTTTCTTT,CASSLAENTEAFF
TRBJ1-2,TRBV19,.,few,TGTGCCAGTATCCGGGCCGGTCCGGGGGTTGGCTACACCTTC,CASIRAGPGVGYTF
TRBJ1-4,TRBV5-8,TRBD1,.,TGTGCCAGCAGCACAGGGGCCTTCGGGGAAAAACTGTTTTTT,CASSTGAFGEKLFF
TRBJ2-7,TRBV12-5,TRBD2,.,TGTGCTAGTGGTTCGCTAGCGGTCCAAGGTTCCGGAGGGTACGAGCAGTACTTC,CASGSLAVQGSGGYEQYF
TRBJ2-2,TRBV5-4,TRBD1,.,TGTGCCAGCAGCTTAAACAGGGGAGACACCGGGGAGCTGTTTTTT,CASSLNRGDTGELFF
TRBJ1-2,TRBV7-2,.,.,TGTGCCAGCAGCCCCCAGGGTAACTATGGCTACACCTTC,CASSPQGNYGYTF
TRBJ1-3,TRBV6-4,.,.,TGTGCCAGCAGTGCGACAGACTCGTCTGGAAACACCATATATTTT,CASSATDSSGNTIYF
TRBJ2-7,TRBV11-2,.,.,TGTGCCAGCAGCTTCCGGGACTGGGCCTACGAGCAGTACTTC,CASSFRDWAYEQYF
TRBJ1-1,TRBV6-1,.,.,TGTGCCAGCAGATGGGACATTATTGACACTGAAGCTTTCTTT,CASRWDIIDTEAFF
TRBJ1-5,TRBV6-5,.,.,TGTGCCACAAGCAGGGGTAGCAATCAGCCCCAGCATTTT,CATSRGSNQPQHF
TRBJ1-4,TRBV5-4,.,.,TGTGCCAGCAGCTTGAAGGCAGGGGAAAATGAAAAACTGTTTTTT,CASSLKAGENEKLFF
TRBJ2-1,TRBV10-3,TRBD2,.,TGTGCCATCCCCGCTAGCGGGGCTCCCAATGAGCAGTTCTTC,CAIPASGAPNEQFF
TRBJ1-3,TRBV4-1,.,.,TGCGCCAGCAGCCAAGAAAGAAGGACTGCTGGAAACACCATATATTTT,CASSQERRTAGNTIYF
TRBJ1-6,TRBV19,TRBD1,.,TGTGCCAGTAGGGCCCCGGGACAGAATAATTCACCCCTCCACTTT,CASRAPGQNNSPLHF
TRBJ1-5,TRBV7-2,.,.,TGTGCCAGCAGCTTAGATGGGGTCTCTTCTAGCAATCAGCCCCAGCATTTT,CASSLDGVSSSNQPQHF
TRBJ1-5,TRBV2,.,few,TGTGCCAGCAGTGATAGGGTAGCATATGGCAATCAGCCCCAGCATTTT,CASSDRVAYGNQPQHF
TRBJ1-6,TRBV5-8,TRBD1,once,TGTGCCAGCAGCTTGTGGGGGACAGTTTCTAATTCACCCCTCCACTTT,CASSLWGTVSNSPLHF
TRBJ2-1,TRBV9,.,.,TGTGCCAGCAGCGTAGCGGCAGCGAGCAACAATGAGCAGTTCTTC,CASSVAAASNNEQFF
TRBJ1-1,TRBV29-1,.,.,TGCAGCGTTGAAAGTTGGTCCAACACTGAAGCTTTCTTT,CSVESWSNTEAFF